The 5 T cell receptor beta chains given below trace back to one sample, sequenced in a study of cytomegalovirus exposure and HLA in healthy donors. Researchers ran the PCR with 60 Vbeta and 13 Jbeta primers. Libraries were prepared by immunoSEQ multiplex PCR; TCRdb keeps only in-frame clonotypes and omits some of them. The sample records about 190,000 clones, around 82% being singletons. Sequencing was carried out using PBMCs. The receptors come from a man between 18 and 35 years old in good health and CMV-seronegative.

The chain combines TRBV7-9 with TRBJ2-1; tentatively, D is TRBD2 (5 bases). Germline CDR1 reads SEHNR; CDR2 reads FQNEAQ (reference sequence). CDR3 length equals 14 residues. Trimming stripped 0 bases from V and 10 bases from J, with 13 bases between. CDR3 sequence: CASSLAGRLAEQFF. CDR3 coding DNA: TGTGCCAGCAGCTTAGCAGGGAGACTCGCAGAGCAGTTCTTC. Looking up the rest from reference TRBV7-9 and TRBJ2-1 gives the full variable domain: DTGVSQNPRHKITKRGQNVTFRCDPISEHNRLYWYRQTLGQGPEFLTYFQNEAQLEKSRLLSDRFSAERPKGSFSTLEIQRTEQGDSAMYLCASSLAGRLAEQFFGPGTRLTVL.

V usage is TRBV19 and J usage is TRBJ1-1, with 8 nucleotides matching TRBD1. This CDR3 is built from 14 residues. J was trimmed by 5 bases and V by 0 bases; bases with no gene match: 2. Germline V gives CDR1 LNHDA, CDR2 SQIVND (reference sequence). This CDR3 is CASSIDQGATEAFF. The CDR3 nucleotides read TGTGCCAGTAGTATAGATCAGGGGGCAACTGAAGCTTTCTTT.

The chain couples TRBV19 to TRBJ2-1; no reliable D call. The CDR3 consists of 13 residues. V shed 3 bases and J shed 8 bases, with 11 bases lying between them. Germline V gene data show CDR1 as LNHDA and CDR2 as SQIVND (reference sequence). CDR3 region: CASSMGTDDEQFF. CDR3 DNA: TGTGCCAGTAGTATGGGCACTGACGATGAGCAGTTCTTC.

About this clone itself: Other DNA variants within this sample encode the same CDR3. The chain recombines TRBV27 with TRBJ1-5, with 7 nucleotides matching TRBD1. Germline V gene data show CDR1 as MNHEY and CDR2 as SMNVEV (reference sequence). The trim removed 4 bases at V and 1 base at J, leaving 4 bases unmatched. The CDR3 is 15 residues long. CDR3 region: CASSSGGYSNQPQHF. The CDR3 nucleotides are TGTGCCAGCAGTTCAGGGGGATACAGCAATCAGCCCCAGCATTTT.

This chain uses TRBV10-3 with TRBJ1-6, with D perhaps matching TRBD1 (5 bases). Germline CDR1 and CDR2: ENHRY and SYGVKD. The CDR3 covers 13 residues. Trimming removed 10 bases from V and 7 bases from J, with 14 bases in between. The CDR3 bases are TGTGCCACGAGTGGGGGGTCCAATTCACCCCTCCACTTT. Translating gives CATSGGSNSPLHF.